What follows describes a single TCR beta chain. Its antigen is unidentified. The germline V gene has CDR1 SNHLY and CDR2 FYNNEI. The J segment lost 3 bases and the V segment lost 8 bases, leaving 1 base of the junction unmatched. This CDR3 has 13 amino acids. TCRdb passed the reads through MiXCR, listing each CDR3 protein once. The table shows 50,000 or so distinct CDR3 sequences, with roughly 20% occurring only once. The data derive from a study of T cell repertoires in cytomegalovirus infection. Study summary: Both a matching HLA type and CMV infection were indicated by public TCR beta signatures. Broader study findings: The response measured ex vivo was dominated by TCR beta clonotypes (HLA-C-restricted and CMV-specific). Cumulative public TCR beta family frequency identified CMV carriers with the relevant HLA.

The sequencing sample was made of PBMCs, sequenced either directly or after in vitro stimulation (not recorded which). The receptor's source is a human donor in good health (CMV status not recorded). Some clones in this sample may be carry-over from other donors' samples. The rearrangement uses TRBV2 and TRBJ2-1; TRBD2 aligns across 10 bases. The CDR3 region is CASGTSDYNEQFF. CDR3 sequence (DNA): TGTGCCAGCGGGACTAGCGACTACAATGAGCAGTTCTTC. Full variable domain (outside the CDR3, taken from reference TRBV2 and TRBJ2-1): EPEVTQTPSHQVTQMGQEVILRCVPISNHLYFYWYRQILGQKVEFLVSFYNNEISEKSEIFDDQFSVERPDGSNFTLKIRSTKLEDSAMYFCASGTSDYNEQFFGPGTRLTVL.